This TCR beta chain originates from a study of blood T cell repertoires in COVID-19. Libraries were prepared by immunoSEQ multiplex PCR; TCRdb keeps only in-frame clonotypes and omits some of them. The sample yields more than 85,000 clones, nearly 90% seen once. The CDR3 has 14 residues. V was pared by 4 bases and J by 7 bases, with 7 bases of the junction left unmatched. Germline V gene sequence: CDR1 MRHNA, CDR2 SNTAGT. The specimen sequenced was peripheral blood. The origin of this receptor is a man in his 70s with acute or convalescent COVID-19. The gene calls are TRBV6-4 and TRBJ2-5; 9 bases agree with TRBD1. CDR3 coding DNA: TGTGCCAGCAGTGGCACAGGGGGCGAAGCGACCCAGTACTTC. Residues: CASSGTGGEATQYF.